The sequence of this T cell receptor (beta chain) was determined in a study of blood T cell repertoires in COVID-19. Study-level background: COVID-19 samples, acute and convalescent, were from the United States, Italy and Spain. PBMCs, B-cell-depleted T cells, or T cells provided the cDNA or gDNA that made up the material.

Per the study methods: The authors estimated nucleated cell counts from reference gene primer amplification. This table comes from immunoSEQ multiplex PCR, and its TCRdb copy is limited to in-frame clones, with some not included. V, J and clone size derive from that table, while D and trimming were established from the DNA sequence. The sample includes roughly 320,000 clones, around 84% of them seen just once. Germline V gene sequence: CDR1 ENHRY, CDR2 SYGVKD. This CDR3 is built from 15 residues. V gave up 6 bases and J gave up 2 bases, with 15 bases separating them. Material for sequencing was peripheral blood. This TCR was sampled from a man in his 70s with acute or convalescent COVID-19. The chain links TRBV10-3 to TRBJ2-3; TRBD2 might be the D (7 bases). CDR3: CAISKRRGLTDTQYF. CDR3 in DNA: TGTGCCATCAGCAAACGGCGGGGGCTCACAGATACGCAGTATTTT.